Below are 19 T cell receptor beta chains sequenced from a single sample in a study of read filtering for tumor transcriptome and immune sequencing. From approximately 430 ng of RNA, a library with molecular barcoded alpha/delta and beta/gamma adaptors was made. TCRdb reanalysed the reads using MiXCR and keeps one entry per CDR3 protein. This table holds approximately 90,000 distinct CDR3 sequences, roughly 21% found once. Sequenced: a population of CD138-negative cells sorted from bone marrow. The receptors come from a donor aged 40 or older with multiple myeloma.

This clonotype was detected ten times or more. This rearrangement joins TRBV10-3 to TRBJ1-2; tentatively, D is TRBD1 (6 bases). CDR1 ENHRY and CDR2 SYGVKD come from the germline V gene. The V gene lost 4 bases and the J gene lost 0 bases, with 12 bases spanning the gap. The length of the CDR3 is 15 residues. Written as DNA, the CDR3 is TGTGCCATCAGTGGCACCACAGGGACTAACTATGGCTACACCTTC. Translating it yields CAISGTTGTNYGYTF.

This clonotype was counted many times. The V and J genes are TRBV10-1 and TRBJ2-1; D may be TRBD1 (6 bases). The germline V gene has CDR1 WNHNN and CDR2 SYGVQD (reference sequence). This CDR3 has 15 residues. Trimming took 0 bases from V and 6 from J, leaving 12 bases between them. The CDR3 DNA sequence: TGCGCCAGCAGTGAGTCGACAGGCCCCCGCAATGAGCAGTTCTTC. Translated, it gives CASSESTGPRNEQFF.

This clonotype was seen ten or more times. The chain is built from TRBV2 and TRBJ2-1; TRBD2 matches 8 bases. Losses at the gene ends were 7 bases for V and 4 bases for J; bases not matched to a gene: 3. CDR1 is SNHLY and CDR2 is FYNNEI in the germline V gene. The CDR3 runs 13 residues. Here the CDR3 DNA reads TGTGCCAGCAATAGCGGGGTTTACAATGAGCAGTTCTTC. It codes for CASNSGVYNEQFF.

This clonotype appeared many times. The chain recombines TRBV7-9 with TRBJ2-7, with 10 bases aligning to TRBD2. The CDR3 totals 16 residues. CDR1 and CDR2 (germline): SEHNR, FQNEAQ (reference sequence). Trimming at V came to 5 bases and at J to 2 bases, leaving 9 bases not matched to a gene. CDR3 residues: CASSATRLAGTYEQYF. CDR3 nucleotides: TGTGCCAGCAGCGCCACCCGACTAGCGGGCACCTACGAGCAGTACTTC.

V is TRBV2 and J is TRBJ2-3; D is ambiguous. V shed 3 bases and J shed 5 bases, with 6 bases lying between them. Per the germline V gene, CDR1 is SNHLY and CDR2 is FYNNEI. CDR3 size: 12 residues. This CDR3 is CASSEAEDTQYF. The CDR3 bases are TGTGCCAGCAGTGAGGCGGAAGATACGCAGTATTTT.

This clonotype was recorded many times. The gene calls are TRBV5-1 and TRBJ1-1, with D unclear. The germline CDR1 and CDR2 sequences are SGHRS and YFSETQ. The CDR3 has 14 amino acids. V was trimmed by 2 bases and J by 3 bases, leaving 11 bases between them. CDR3 sequence reads: CASSLLPTDTEAFF. CDR3 bases: TGCGCCAGCAGCTTACTCCCGACGGACACTGAAGCTTTCTTT. Together with reference TRBV5-1 and TRBJ1-1, the CDR3 gives the full variable domain: KAGVTQTPRYLIKTRGQQVTLSCSPISGHRSVSWYQQTPGQGLQFLFEYFSETQRNKGNFPGRFSGRQFSNSRSEMNVSTLELGDSALYLCASSLLPTDTEAFFGQGTRLTVV.

The sample holds many counts of this clonotype. The chain couples TRBV7-8 to TRBJ1-6; D uncertain. Trimming removed 5 bases from V and 7 bases from J, with 9 bases in between. CDR1 is SGHVS and CDR2 is FQNEAQ in the germline V gene. The CDR3 is made up of 13 amino acids. The DNA of the CDR3 is TGTGCCAGCAGCCCGGGTCTCAATTCACCCCTCCACTTT. Translating gives CASSPGLNSPLHF.

A remark on this clonotype: One base away lies a much larger clone, so this may be a sequencing read error. The J gene is TRBJ1-1, the V gene TRBV11-2; D not certain. The J call could be wrong; TRBJ2-3 is a better fit for the DNA end. Germline CDR1 and CDR2: SGHAT and FQNNGV. CDR3 length equals 11 residues. CDR3 nucleotides: TGTGCCGGCAGTCAGAGGGATACGCAGTATTTT. Translated, it gives CAGSQRDTQYF.

This clonotype was found a few times. This chain uses TRBV5-1 with TRBJ2-7, with TRBD2 matching over 8 bases. The CDR3 length is 13 residues. Trimming took 4 bases from V and 5 from J; bases not matched to a gene: 5. Germline CDR1 reads SGHRS; CDR2 reads YFSETQ. In nucleotides, the CDR3 is TGCGCCAGCAGCCCCCGGGAGGGGGACGAGCAGTACTTC. Translated: CASSPREGDEQYF.

Worth noting for this clonotype: A much larger clone is a single base away; this may be a read error. This sequence joins TRBV7-9 and TRBJ2-7; TRBD1 matches at 7 bases. The CDR3 extends over 16 amino acids. The V segment lost 6 bases and the J segment 0 bases; nucleotides outside the gene matches: 11. Germline V gives CDR1 SEHNR, CDR2 FQNEAQ (reference sequence). CDR3 residues: CASRGRGGTSSYEQYF. In DNA, the CDR3 is TGTGCCAGCAGAGGAAGAGGGGGCACCAGCTCCTACGAGCAGTACTTC.

As regards this clonotype: This may be a read error: a much more frequent sequence differs by one nucleotide. V usage is TRBV6-5 and J usage is TRBJ1-1, with 7 bases identical to TRBD1. In germline, CDR1 is MNHEY, CDR2 SVGAGI. The CDR3 spans 15 residues. Trimming removed 5 bases from V and 4 bases from J; junction bases left unmatched: 10. CDR3 coding DNA: TGTGCCAGCAGTAGGCAGGGGGTAACGACCACTGAAGCTTTCTTT. Its translation: CASSRQGVTTTEAFF.

Regarding this clonotype: A much larger clone lies one base from this, so it may be a read error. It is likely a read error, because the conserved phenylalanine at the end of the CDR3 is missing. V and J are TRBV2 and TRBJ2-7, with 8 bases aligning to TRBD1. CDR1 and CDR2 from the germline V gene are SNHLY and FYNNEI. The CDR3 spans 16 residues. V lost 4 bases, J lost 3 bases, and 11 bases stayed unmatched. The CDR3 DNA sequence: TGTGCCAGCAGTGCCCTACCGGGACAGGCGAACTACGAGCAGTACCTC. Its protein is CASSALPGQANYEQYL.

The sample holds a few counts of this clonotype. The CDR3 sequence: CASSESGTGFSPLHF. The CDR3 region has the DNA TGTGCCAGCAGTGAGTCGGGGACAGGGTTTTCACCCCTCCACTTT. This sequence joins TRBV6-4 and TRBJ1-6; 9 positions agree with TRBD1. V lost 3 bases, J lost 9 bases, and 6 bases stayed unmatched. CDR1 and CDR2 from the germline V gene are MRHNA and SNTAGT. This CDR3 comprises 15 residues.

J is TRBJ2-3 and V is TRBV5-1; perhaps TRBD1 as D (5 bases). Per germline, CDR1 SGHRS and CDR2 YFSETQ. Deletions cut 0 bases from V and 6 bases from J, with 11 bases between. There are 14 residues in the CDR3. CDR3 nucleotides: TGCGCCAGCAGCTTGGGGACACCTGGGGATACGCAGTATTTT. Translated: CASSLGTPGDTQYF.

Regarding this clonotype: A much larger clone differs by one base, so this may be a read error. The chain combines TRBV7-3 with TRBJ1-1, with TRBD1 as a possible D gene (5 bases). The CDR3 spans 14 residues. The germline V gene has CDR1 SGHTA and CDR2 FQGTGA. CDR3: CASSLGQRGTEALF. DNA for the CDR3: TGTGCCAGCAGCTTAGGGCAGAGGGGCACTGAAGCTCTCTTT.

This clonotype was recorded at least ten times. The V and J genes are TRBV9 and TRBJ1-6; 7 positions agree with TRBD1. Germline CDR1 reads SGDLS; CDR2 reads YYNGEE. The CDR3 totals 14 residues. V was pared by 3 bases and J by 7 bases, with 4 bases of the junction left unmatched. CDR3 sequence (DNA): TGTGCCAGCAGCGGGGGACAGCGAAATTCACCCCTCCACTTT. Its protein is CASSGGQRNSPLHF.

This clonotype has a count of ten or more. V and J are TRBV7-2 and TRBJ1-1, with a possible D match to TRBD1 (6 bases). V shed 1 base and J shed 6 bases, with 18 bases lying between them. In germline, CDR1 is SGHTA, CDR2 FQGNSA. CDR3 length equals 16 residues. CDR3 bases: TGTGCCAGCAGCTTAGATACGGGGGGGCGCAGGGCTGAAGCTTTCTTT. Translating gives CASSLDTGGRRAEAFF.

This chain joins TRBV5-1 and TRBJ1-3; D is undetermined. V lost 0 bases, J lost 2 bases, and 9 bases lay in between. The germline V gene has CDR1 SGHRS and CDR2 YFSETQ. The length of the CDR3 is 15 residues. The CDR3 nucleotides are TGCGCCAGCAGCTTGGGGAGAGGTGCTGGAAACACCATATATTTT. This encodes CASSLGRGAGNTIYF.

This clonotype appeared many times. The V gene is TRBV28, the J gene TRBJ2-1, with D perhaps being TRBD1 or TRBD2 (5 bases each). CDR3 length: 15 amino acids. The germline V and J ends were trimmed by 7 bases and 8 bases, with 21 bases remaining between them. The germline V gene encodes CDR1 MDHEN and CDR2 SYDVKM. CDR3 sequence: CASKVSGAPLDEQFF. The CDR3 bases are TGTGCCAGCAAGGTATCCGGGGCCCCGCTGGATGAGCAGTTCTTC.